Included here is one T cell receptor (beta chain) sequence, with context. The antigen remains undetermined. Between the trimmed V and J ends, which lost 2 bases and 3 bases, there was a span of 3 bases. The germline gives CDR1 ENHRY, CDR2 SYGVKD. The CDR3 loop spans 12 amino acids. Data came from immunoSEQ multiplex PCR; TCRdb stores just in-frame clones and leaves some out. The sample lists about 82,000 clones; over 80% were seen once. The sample belongs to a study of PD-L1 blockade in urothelial cancer. For the study at large: Of under 30 patients, approximately 23 were males with bladder-origin urothelial cancer. Blood was tested 3 weeks (second dose) and 6 weeks into treatment. Blood samples contained a median about 140,000 T cells.

Findings and caveats of the study: Tumor-linked clones in blood grew more by 3 weeks in durable-benefit patients.

The V and J genes are TRBV10-3 and TRBJ2-3; no firm D call. The sample in question was PBMCs, obtained around atezolizumab (anti-PD-L1) treatment. This sequence was found in a man in his sixties or seventies with urothelial cancer. The CDR3 here is CAISEQTDTQYF. The DNA of the CDR3 is TGTGCCATCAGTGAGCAGACAGATACGCAGTATTTT.